This T cell receptor (beta chain) was captured in a study of T cell changes during pregnancy in multiple sclerosis. The germline gives CDR1 SGHRS, CDR2 YFSETQ. V shed 4 bases, J shed 6 bases, and the junction held 7 bases outside the gene matches. The CDR3 spans 15 residues. Repertoires were generated with immunoSEQ multiplex PCR, while TCRdb's copy carries only in-frame clones and drops some. In the table there are 40,000 or so clones, over 85% of which are singletons. This chain uses TRBV5-1 with TRBJ2-2, with 9 bases identical to TRBD2. The material was peripheral blood, obtained before pregnancy. This receptor was obtained from a female donor with multiple sclerosis, enrolled in a pregnancy study. CDR3 sequence (DNA): TGCGCCAGCAGCGGAGTCGAGCGGGAGGCCGGGGAGCTGTTTTTT. This encodes CASSGVEREAGELFF.